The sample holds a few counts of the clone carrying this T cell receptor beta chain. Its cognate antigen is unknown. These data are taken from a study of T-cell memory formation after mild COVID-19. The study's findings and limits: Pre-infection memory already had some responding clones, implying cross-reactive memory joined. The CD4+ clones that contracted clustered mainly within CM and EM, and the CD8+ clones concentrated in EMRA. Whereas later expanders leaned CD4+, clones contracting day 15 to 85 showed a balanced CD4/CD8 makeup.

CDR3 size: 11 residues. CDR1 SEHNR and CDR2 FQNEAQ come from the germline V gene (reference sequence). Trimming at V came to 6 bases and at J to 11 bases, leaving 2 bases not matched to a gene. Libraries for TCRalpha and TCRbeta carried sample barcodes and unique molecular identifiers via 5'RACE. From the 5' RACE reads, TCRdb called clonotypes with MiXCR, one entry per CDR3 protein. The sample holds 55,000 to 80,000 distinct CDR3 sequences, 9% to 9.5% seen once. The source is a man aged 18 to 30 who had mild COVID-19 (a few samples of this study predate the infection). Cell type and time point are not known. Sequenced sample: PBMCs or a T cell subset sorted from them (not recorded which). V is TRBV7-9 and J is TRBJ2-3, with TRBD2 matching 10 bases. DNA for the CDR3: TGTGCCAGCAGTATAGCGGGGGGGCAGTATTTT. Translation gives CASSIAGGQYF.